These T cell receptor beta chains were read from a single sample in a study of cytomegalovirus exposure and HLA in healthy donors. Data came from immunoSEQ multiplex PCR; TCRdb stores just in-frame clones and leaves some out. Its table lists some 180,000 clones. The source material was PBMCs. Receptors originate from a man younger than 45 in good health and CMV-seronegative. Each CDR3 is given with its conserved first and last residue. D genes are given only for firm matches.

cdr3_length d_call j_call v_call cdr3_nt cdr3_aa
16 . TRBJ1-2 TRBV13 TGTGCCAGCAGCTTTACCCGCAGGGGCTCTAACTATGGCTACACCTTC CASSFTRRGSNYGYTF
14 . TRBJ1-2 TRBV19 TGTGCCTTGGGTGCCTCGGAGAGTAACTATGGCTACACCTTC CALGASESNYGYTF
14 . TRBJ1-1 TRBV4-3 TGCGCCAGCAGCCAAGGAGGGCAGGCGCTTGAAGCTTTCTTT CASSQGGQALEAFF
15 TRBD1 TRBJ2-1 TRBV9 TGTGCCAGCAGCGTGCCGGGACAGGGGGCGAATGAGCAGTTCTTC CASSVPGQGANEQFF
14 . TRBJ1-5 TRBV2 TGTGCCAGCAGTGAAGTCGCAGGCAAGGAGCCCCAGCATTTT CASSEVAGKEPQHF
15 . TRBJ1-1 TRBV10-1 TGCGCCAGCAGTGAGTCCACAGGGATGAACACTGAAGCTTTCTTT CASSESTGMNTEAFF
12 . TRBJ1-2 TRBV15 TGTGCCACCAGCAGAGCGCGGCAGAGCTACACCTTC CATSRARQSYTF
16 TRBD1 TRBJ1-1 TRBV19 TGTGCCAGTAGTACCTTAGTGGGACAGGGGCTATATGAAGCTTTCTTT CASSTLVGQGLYEAFF
12 . TRBJ1-1 TRBV7-2 TGTGCCAGCAGTCGGTTGCGAACTGAAGCTTTCTTT CASSRLRTEAFF
13 TRBD1 TRBJ2-7 TRBV30 TGTGCCTGGAGGGGGACAGGGACCTACGAGCAGTACTTC CAWRGTGTYEQYF
13 TRBD1 TRBJ1-1 TRBV2 TGTGCCAGCAGAGGAGGGACAGTCACTGAAGCTTTCTTT CASRGGTVTEAFF
16 TRBD1 TRBJ2-2 TRBV28 TGTGCCAGCAGTGATAGGGGGCGCGGTAACACCGGGGAGCTGTTTTTT CASSDRGRGNTGELFF
15 TRBD1 TRBJ1-2 TRBV27 TGTGCCAGCAGTTTTGGACAGGGGCCTAACTATGGCTACACCTTC CASSFGQGPNYGYTF
16 TRBD1 TRBJ1-5 TRBV4-2 TGTGCCAGCAGCCAAGATCTACAGGGGTCGGATCAGCCCCAGCATTTT CASSQDLQGSDQPQHF
16 TRBD1 TRBJ1-1 TRBV27 TGTGCCAGCAGCCTACACGCCCGGGACAGGAACACTGAAGCTTTCTTT CASSLHARDRNTEAFF
15 . TRBJ2-1 TRBV9 TGTGCCAGCAGCGTGGGAGGGGGCTCCTACAATGAGCAGTTCTTC CASSVGGGSYNEQFF
18 TRBD2 TRBJ2-7 TRBV28 TGTGCCAGCAGTTCCGCCGCCGGGGGGGGCGGGAGGCCCGCCGAGCAGTACTTC CASSSAAGGGGRPAEQYF
14 . TRBJ2-3 TRBV5-1 TGCGCCAGCAGCTTGACACCTCCCACAGATACGCAGTATTTT CASSLTPPTDTQYF
16 . TRBJ2-7 TRBV4-1 TGCGCCAGCAGCCTCGGGCCAGGACGGGGCTCCTACGAGCAGTACTTC CASSLGPGRGSYEQYF
15 TRBD1 TRBJ2-4 TRBV11-2 TGTGCCAGCAGCGAAGGTCCGGGACAGGGCGTCATTCAGTACTTC CASSEGPGQGVIQYF
13 . TRBJ2-7 TRBV30 TGTGCCTGGAGTTTGGCCACAGTATCCGAGCAGTACTTC CAWSLATVSEQYF
13 . TRBJ2-7 TRBV5-4 TGTGCCAGCAGCTTGCTACCACGGGGGGAGCAGTACTTC CASSLLPRGEQYF
14 TRBD1 TRBJ1-1 TRBV7-2 TGTGCCAGCAGCGCCCAGACAGGGGAAACTGAAGCTTTCTTT CASSAQTGETEAFF
14 . TRBJ1-4 TRBV27 TGTGCCAGCAGTTTTAGGGGCGGGGGTGAAAAACTGTTTTTT CASSFRGGGEKLFF
15 TRBD2 TRBJ2-7 TRBV6-1 TGTGCCGCGGGGGCTCTAGCGGGAATCTACTACGAGCAGTACTTC CAAGALAGIYYEQYF
13 TRBD1 TRBJ1-1 TRBV19 TGTGCCAGTAGCGAAACAGGGGGCACTGAAGCTTTCTTT CASSETGGTEAFF
15 TRBD2 TRBJ2-5 TRBV7-2 TGTGCCAGCAGCTCGCTAGCGGGGCTCAGGGAGACCCAGTACTTC CASSSLAGLRETQYF
17 TRBD1 TRBJ2-2 TRBV4-1 TGCGCCAGCAGCCAATCCGGACAGGGACCTAACACCGGGGAGCTGTTTTTT CASSQSGQGPNTGELFF
17 TRBD1 TRBJ1-1 TRBV7-9 TGTGCCAGCAACTCCAACCGGGGACAGGGGGAGAGCACTGAAGCTTTCTTT CASNSNRGQGESTEAFF
15 . TRBJ1-2 TRBV4-2 TGTGCCAGCAGCCAAGAAGGGGTTGCTAACTATGGCTACACCTTC CASSQEGVANYGYTF
11 . TRBJ1-5 TRBV23-1 TGCGCCAGAACACGCAATCAGCCCCAGCATTTT CARTRNQPQHF
16 TRBD1 TRBJ1-5 TRBV30 TGTGCCTGGAGTGTACAGGGGTGGGATAGCAATCAGCCCCAGCATTTT CAWSVQGWDSNQPQHF
11 . TRBJ2-1 TRBV11-2 TGTGCCAGCAGCTGGGACTGGGAGCAGTTCTTC CASSWDWEQFF
14 TRBD1 TRBJ2-7 TRBV30 TGTGCCTGGAGCCCTCCAGGGGGCTTCTACGAGCAGTACTTC CAWSPPGGFYEQYF
15 TRBD1 TRBJ1-5 TRBV18 TGTGCCAGCTCACTTTCAGGGGGAGGCAATCAGCCCCAGCATTTT CASSLSGGGNQPQHF
18 TRBD2 TRBJ2-1 TRBV27 TGTGCCAGGGGACTTGAGGGACTAGCGGGGATCTCCTACAATGAGCAGTTCTTC CARGLEGLAGISYNEQFF
14 TRBD1 TRBJ1-5 TRBV18 TGTGCCAGCTCACCAGGGACAGGGCATCAGCCCCAGCATTTT CASSPGTGHQPQHF
17 TRBD1 TRBJ1-1 TRBV4-2 TGTGCCAGCAGCCAAGTGGGGACAGGGGGCTGGGGCACTGAAGCTTTCTTT CASSQVGTGGWGTEAFF
16 . TRBJ2-1 TRBV6-4 TGTGCCAGCGCCAAAAGCCTCTTCGCTATGGACAATGAGCAGTTCTTC CASAKSLFAMDNEQFF
15 . TRBJ1-5 TRBV4-1 TGCGCCAGCAGCCAAGGGGCACCTCTTGATCAGCCCCAGCATTTT CASSQGAPLDQPQHF
15 . TRBJ2-3 TRBV5-1 TGCGCCAGCAGCTTAGAGAAGTCTAGCACAGATACGCAGTATTTT CASSLEKSSTDTQYF